The T cell receptor (beta chain) described here comes from a study of beta chain features in type 1 diabetes. With respect to this clone: Its matching antigen is unknown.

Study-wide results and caveats: In these data, an HLA type influence on TCRB rearrangement remained unresolved.

Expressed TCRB transcripts were sequenced after all isolated RNA was converted to cDNA. Sequenced naive, central memory and regulatory T cell samples produced an average of approximately 3.5 million reads. This table comes from immunoSEQ multiplex PCR, and its TCRdb copy is limited to in-frame clones, with some not included. Of about 900,000 clones listed, roughly 15% are singletons. V gave up 5 bases and J gave up 1 base, with 12 bases separating them. CDR3 length equals 15 residues. Germline CDR1 and CDR2: SGHDT and YYEEEE. This sequence was found in a woman aged 18-29 years in good health. The chain joins TRBV5-6 to TRBJ2-2; D assignment may be TRBD1 or TRBD2 (5 bases each). The material sequenced was naive CD4+ T cells from blood. The chain's CDR3 is CASRPGHGNTGELFF. CDR3 coding DNA: TGTGCCAGCAGGCCGGGGCACGGGAACACCGGGGAGCTGTTTTTT.